This T cell receptor (beta chain) was identified in a study of technical replicates of blood from a few donors. The method was immunoSEQ multiplex PCR; TCRdb's version includes in-frame clones alone and lacks a portion of them. The sample contains 65,000 to 70,000 clones, approximately 88% of which appear only once. Sequenced: PBMCs. This receptor was taken from a human donor in good health. Some clones in this sample may be carry-over from other donors' samples.

The CDR3 coding sequence is TGTGCCAGCAGTACCGGGACAGGTATCCAAAACATTCAGTACTTC. Protein sequence: CASSTGTGIQNIQYF. The chain uses TRBV5-4 and TRBJ2-4; the match to TRBD1 covers 8 bases. The CDR3 consists of 15 residues. Germline loops: CDR1 SGHNT, CDR2 YYREEE (reference sequence). V trimming: 5 bases; J trimming: 5 bases; junction bases outside the gene matches: 9.